This T cell receptor beta chain was recovered during a study of molecular identifiers for immune sequencing clone quantification. Looking at the study overall: Replicate experiments divided RNA from roughly 20,000 or 100,000 naive CD8 cells into five parts and sequenced four. Study-level results: It was shown that clones above 20 RNA copies held over 99% of effector molecules, but under 1% in naive cells.

The V and J ends lost 4 bases and 6 bases, in that order; junction bases with no gene match: 13. Germline assignment: CDR1 SGHRS and CDR2 YFSETQ. The length of the CDR3 is 15 residues. CD8+CD4-CCR7+CD45RA+ cells were sorted as naive CD8 T cells. One entry per CDR3 protein results from TCRdb running MiXCR on the PCR reads. The data show more than 250,000 distinct CDR3 sequences, about a fifth seen once. This clonotype was seen many times. Its antigen is undetermined. The chain recombines TRBV5-1 with TRBJ2-7, with 7 bases fitting TRBD1. The sequence came from a human donor in good health. Some libraries in this study had Jurkat cell RNA spiked in. The sample taken for sequencing was naive CD8+ T cells from blood, with Jurkat cell RNA spiked in. Subset specified: FACS-sorted CD8+CD4-CCR7+CD45RA+ naive T cells. CDR3 bases: TGCGCCAGCAGCATTCCCGGGACAGACGAGAGCGAGCAGTACTTC. It encodes CASSIPGTDESEQYF. The full variable domain, completed using reference TRBV5-1 and TRBJ2-7, is KAGVTQTPRYLIKTRGQQVTLSCSPISGHRSVSWYQQTPGQGLQFLFEYFSETQRNKGNFPGRFSGRQFSNSRSEMNVSTLELGDSALYLCASSIPGTDESEQYFGPGTRLTVT.